This T cell receptor (beta chain) was sequenced in a study of tumor-infiltrating lymphocytes in localized non-small cell lung cancer. Per the germline V gene, CDR1 is SGHTS and CDR2 is YDEGEE. This CDR3 spans 17 amino acids. V lost 3 bases and J lost 0, with 16 bases in between. Study-level points and caveats: Different pieces of the same tissue went to different assays, confounding technical variation with intratumor heterogeneity.

Concerning this clone: Its antigen remains unknown.

Libraries were prepared by immunoSEQ multiplex PCR; TCRdb keeps only in-frame clonotypes and omits some of them. Among some 14,000 clones listed, around 65% were seen once. The clonotype was recovered from a human donor with non-small cell lung cancer. Sequencing input: lung tumor tissue. This chain connects TRBV5-8 to TRBJ1-3; D gene ambiguous. Here the CDR3 DNA reads TGTGCCAGCAGCTCCCGACCCAATCTAAACTCTGGAAACACCATATATTTT. Translation: CASSSRPNLNSGNTIYF.